These 19 T cell receptor beta chains share one sample of origin, sequenced in a study of blood T cell repertoires in COVID-19. The data were produced by immunoSEQ multiplex PCR, yet TCRdb's version contains in-frame clones alone and is incomplete. The sample includes 150,000 or so clones, about 90% of them seen just once. Sequenced sample: peripheral blood. The receptors were gathered from a man aged 50 to 59 with acute or convalescent COVID-19.

The chain employs TRBV28 and TRBJ2-3, with 7 positions matching TRBD2. Per the germline V gene, CDR1 is MDHEN and CDR2 is SYDVKM. The CDR3 consists of 14 residues. V gave up 2 bases and J gave up 5 bases; unmatched junction bases: 4. CDR3 nucleotide sequence: TGTGCCAGCAGTTTAGGGACTAAGCAAGATACGCAGTATTTT. Its protein is CASSLGTKQDTQYF.

This chain joins TRBV4-1 and TRBJ2-1; TRBD2 matches 12 bases. The V gene end was trimmed by 3 bases and the J gene end by 1 base; junction bases not matched to a gene: 10. The CDR3 extends over 19 amino acids. The germline gives CDR1 MGHRA, CDR2 YSYEKL. CDR3 protein: CASSHQTSGRKRSYNEQFF. In DNA form, the CDR3 reads TGCGCCAGCAGCCACCAGACTAGCGGGAGAAAGAGGTCCTACAATGAGCAGTTCTTC.

The J gene is TRBJ1-1, the V gene TRBV2, with 8 nucleotides matching TRBD1. The CDR3 is 12 residues long. With 4 bases clipped from V and 7 bases from J, the junction kept 2 bases outside the gene matches. The V gene's germline CDR1 is SNHLY and CDR2 FYNNEI. CDR3 sequence: CASSGQGSEAFF. The CDR3 coding sequence is TGTGCCAGCAGTGGACAGGGGAGTGAAGCTTTCTTT.

The chain is built from TRBV6-2 or TRBV6-3 and TRBJ2-2, with TRBD1 identical over 8 bases. Germline V gene data show CDR1 as MNHEY and CDR2 as SVGEGT. V lost 4 bases, J lost 8 bases, and 6 bases stayed unmatched. The CDR3 has 14 amino acids. CDR3 amino acids: CASSFVRGRGELFF. The CDR3 nucleotides are TGTGCCAGCAGTTTTGTCAGGGGGCGAGGGGAGCTGTTTTTT.

This rearrangement joins TRBV18 to TRBJ2-5; possible D gene TRBD2, 6 bases. CDR1 and CDR2 (germline): KGHSH, LQKENI. V was cut by 2 bases and J by 3 bases, with 16 bases left in between. The CDR3 is 16 amino acids. In nucleotides, the CDR3 is TGTGCCAGCTCACCATCACCGGGACTGGGGGAAGAGACCCAGTACTTC. This encodes CASSPSPGLGEETQYF.

The V gene is TRBV30, the J gene TRBJ2-7; 7 bases agree with TRBD1. V was clipped by 4 bases and J by 4 bases; unmatched bases: 7. This CDR3 comprises 13 residues. The germline V gene has CDR1 GTSNPN and CDR2 SVGIG (reference sequence). CDR3 amino acids: CAWKVQGEYEQYF. In DNA form, the CDR3 reads TGTGCCTGGAAGGTCCAGGGGGAATACGAGCAGTACTTC.

This chain links TRBV5-6 with TRBJ2-1, with D possibly TRBD1 on 5 matching bases. Germline CDR1 is SGHDT and CDR2 is YYEEEE. The CDR3 extends over 12 amino acids. V dropped 4 bases and J dropped 8 bases, with 10 bases sitting between them. The CDR3 is CASSIRAYEQFF. CDR3 coding DNA: TGTGCCAGCAGCATCAGGGCGTATGAGCAGTTCTTC.

The gene calls are TRBV5-6 and TRBJ2-3; D perhaps matches TRBD2 (5 bases). Germline CDR1 and CDR2: SGHDT and YYEEEE. The CDR3 is 16 residues long. Trimming took 0 bases from V and 0 from J, leaving 11 bases between them. CDR3 nucleotides: TGTGCCAGCAGCTTGGAACGGCTAGCTAGCACAGATACGCAGTATTTT. This encodes CASSLERLASTDTQYF.

The chain couples TRBV6-6 to TRBJ2-7; TRBD2 aligns across 13 bases. The CDR3 has 21 amino acids. Germline loops: CDR1 MNHNY, CDR2 SVGAGI (reference sequence). J lost 0 bases, V lost 6 bases, and 20 bases had no gene match. CDR3 nucleotide sequence: TGTGCCAGCAGCCTCGGGTGTCCAGCCGGGACTAGCGGGGTTCACTCCTACGAGCAGTACGTC. This codes for CASSLGCPAGTSGVHSYEQYV.

This chain's CDR3 is CASSETGLNTEAFF. The CDR3 bases are TGTGCCAGCAGCGAGACAGGGCTGAACACTGAAGCTTTCTTT. J is TRBJ1-1 and V is TRBV9; TRBD1 aligns across 7 bases. With V trimmed by 3 bases and J by 0 bases, 2 bases remained unmatched. There are 14 residues in the CDR3. Germline V gene data show CDR1 as SGDLS and CDR2 as YYNGEE.

The J gene is TRBJ2-2, the V gene TRBV7-3; 11 bases are a match to TRBD2. Germline assignment: CDR1 SGHTA and CDR2 FQGTGA. This CDR3 is 17 amino acids long. V lost 5 bases, J lost 7 bases, and 12 bases stayed unmatched. CDR3 protein: CASSPQISGRAGGELFF. DNA of the CDR3: TGTGCCAGCAGCCCCCAAATTAGCGGGAGGGCCGGCGGGGAGCTGTTTTTT.

The V call is TRBV2, the J call TRBJ1-5; perhaps TRBD1 as D (5 bases). The CDR3 loop spans 11 amino acids. The germline V gene encodes CDR1 SNHLY and CDR2 FYNNEI. Deletions cut 8 bases from V and 5 bases from J, with 7 bases between. The CDR3 nucleotides are TGTGCCAGCGGGGGGGATCAGCCCCAGCATTTT. Protein product: CASGGDQPQHF.

The chain carries TRBV6-6 and TRBJ1-3; no firm D call. V lost 10 bases to trimming and J lost 6 bases, with 22 bases between them. The germline CDR1 and CDR2 sequences are MNHNY and SVGAGI (reference sequence). The CDR3 covers 15 residues. CDR3 region: CATKPGQSIVNTIYF. For the CDR3, the DNA is TGTGCCACCAAACCTGGCCAGTCGATTGTAAACACCATATATTTT.

The V and J genes are TRBV11-2 and TRBJ1-6; TRBD1 matches 7 bases. The CDR3 totals 15 residues. Trimming cost V 3 bases and J 8 bases; bases outside gene matches: 7. Germline V gene sequence: CDR1 SGHAT, CDR2 FQNNGV. CDR3 amino acids: CASSLGDREDSPLHF. Written as DNA, the CDR3 is TGTGCCAGCAGCTTGGGAGACAGGGAGGATTCACCCCTCCACTTT.

V and J are TRBV6-1 and TRBJ2-7; TRBD2 matches 9 bases. Germline V CDR1 and CDR2: MNHNS, SASEGT. The J segment lost 2 bases and the V segment lost 1 base, leaving 0 bases of the junction unmatched. The CDR3 runs to 14 residues. The CDR3 nucleotides read TGTGCCAGCAGTGAAGGCGGGAGGGCCTACGAGCAGTACTTC. Translation: CASSEGGRAYEQYF.

This chain uses TRBV24-1 with TRBJ2-1; a weak D match, TRBD2 (7 bases). This CDR3 spans 17 amino acids. CDR1 is KGHDR, CDR2 SFDVKD, per germline. V was cut by 4 bases and J by 4 bases, with 19 bases left in between. CDR3 region: CATSDPMGGPLYNEQFF. DNA of the CDR3: TGTGCCACCAGTGACCCTATGGGGGGGCCCTTATACAATGAGCAGTTCTTC.

V and J are TRBV4-1 and TRBJ2-1; 11 bases match TRBD2. There are 16 residues in the CDR3. Germline CDR1 MGHRA, CDR2 YSYEKL. V trimming: 4 bases; J trimming: 4 bases; junction bases outside the gene matches: 6. CDR3 loop: CASSRLLAGGYNEQFF. The CDR3 DNA follows: TGCGCCAGCAGCCGCCTGCTAGCGGGGGGATACAATGAGCAGTTCTTC.

V and J are TRBV3-1 (or the pseudogene TRBV3-2) and TRBJ2-7, with 7 positions matching TRBD1. This CDR3 comprises 16 residues. The germline V gene has CDR1 LGHDT and CDR2 YNNKEL (reference sequence). Germline trimming cut 3 bases from V and 0 bases from J; bases unmatched to any gene: 8. The CDR3 DNA follows: TGTGCCAGCAGCCAGAGAGGGGGCCGTAGCTCCTACGAGCAGTACTTC. It is translated as CASSQRGGRSSYEQYF.

The gene calls are TRBV29-1 and TRBJ2-3; D remains unclear. Germline V CDR1 and CDR2: SQVTM, ANQGSEA. V was shortened by 2 bases and J by 0 bases, with 6 bases between the two germline ends. The CDR3 has 13 amino acids. CDR3 loop: CSVEPGSTDTQYF. The DNA for the CDR3 is TGCAGCGTTGAACCAGGTAGCACAGATACGCAGTATTTT.